The 4 T cell receptor beta chains below come from one sample, sequenced in a study of response to subunit inactivated influenza vaccine. TCRdb analysed the RT-PCR reads with MiXCR anew, one entry per CDR3 protein. The sample carries around 490,000 distinct CDR3 sequences, around 8% recorded once. This specimen consisted of PBMCs from blood, obtained around 25 months after vaccination. The receptors were gathered from a man aged 50-75 years who received an inactivated influenza vaccine.

V gene TRBV7-9 combines with J gene TRBJ2-7; 8 bases match TRBD1. CDR3 size: 14 residues. Trimming removed 4 bases from V and 3 bases from J; junction bases left unmatched: 5. Looked up from germline, CDR1 is SEHNR and CDR2 is FQNEAQ (reference sequence). CDR3 coding DNA: TGTGCCAGCAGCTCGGACAGGGAACTCTACGAGCAGTACTTC. This translates into CASSSDRELYEQYF. The full variable domain, completed using reference TRBV7-9 and TRBJ2-7, is DTGVSQNPRHKITKRGQNVTFRCDPISEHNRLYWYRQTLGQGPEFLTYFQNEAQLEKSRLLSDRFSAERPKGSFSTLEIQRTEQGDSAMYLCASSSDRELYEQYFGPGTRLTVT.

This clonotype came up many times. The CDR3 loop is CASSLAARTYEQYF. The CDR3, as DNA: TGTGCCAGCAGCTTAGCGGCCAGAACCTACGAGCAGTACTTC. The J gene is TRBJ2-7, the V gene TRBV7-9; no clear D gene. This CDR3 has 14 residues. CDR1 is SEHNR, CDR2 FQNEAQ, per germline (reference sequence). V lost 0 bases and J 2 bases, leaving 8 bases between the germline ends.

This clonotype was seen a single time. The chain links TRBV6-2 or TRBV6-3 to TRBJ1-5, with 7 bases matching TRBD1. This CDR3 has 13 amino acids. With V trimmed by 2 bases and J by 8 bases, 3 bases remained unmatched. Germline V gene data show CDR1 as MNHEY and CDR2 as SVGEGT. CDR3 bases: TGTGCCAGCAGTTACCCGGGACAGAAGCCCCAGCATTTT. This translates into CASSYPGQKPQHF.

A few counts support this clonotype. J is TRBJ2-2 and V is TRBV5-5, with 10 bases aligning to TRBD1. J lost 0 bases, V lost 3 bases, and 2 bases had no gene match. Germline V gene lookup returns CDR1 SGHKS and CDR2 YYEKEE (reference sequence). CDR3 size: 16 residues. The CDR3 nucleotides are TGTGCCAGCAGCTACGGACAGGGGGCGAACACCGGGGAGCTGTTTTTT. This sequence encodes CASSYGQGANTGELFF.